This TCR beta chain was sequenced in a study of neurological immune-mediated disorders. This clonotype was counted at least ten times. TCRdb reprocessed the 5' RACE reads via MiXCR and lists one record per CDR3 protein. The sample consists of 100,000 or so distinct CDR3 sequences, 3.5% to 4% of them appearing once. Germline CDR1 is SGHDN and CDR2 is FVKESK. The V gene end was trimmed by 2 bases and the J gene end by 0 bases; junction bases not matched to a gene: 4. The CDR3 has 16 residues. Unsorted libraries were prepared from 2 million PBMCs held at -80 C. The sample taken for sequencing was PBMCs. This clonotype was sampled from a young woman with multiple sclerosis. The chain couples TRBV14 to TRBJ2-1; 7 bases are shared with TRBD1. The CDR3 is CASSQTGVSSYNEQFF. As DNA, the CDR3 is TGTGCCAGCAGCCAAACAGGGGTCAGCTCCTACAATGAGCAGTTCTTC.